This T cell receptor (beta chain) was documented in a study of blood T cell repertoires in COVID-19. On the study more broadly: Samples taken during acute and convalescent COVID-19 were collected in the United States, Italy and Spain.

In the authors' workflow: Amplifying reference gene primers gave estimates of nucleated cell counts. The repertoire was sequenced with immunoSEQ multiplex PCR; TCRdb's copy has only in-frame clones and lacks some. V, J and clone size derive from that table, while D and trimming were established from the DNA sequence. In the table there are 76,000 or so clones, about 83% of which are singletons. The V gene end was trimmed by 8 bases and the J gene end by 6 bases; junction bases not matched to a gene: 9. The CDR3 extends over 14 amino acids. Germline-derived CDR1 and CDR2 are MNHEY and SVGAGI. V is TRBV6-5 and J is TRBJ1-5; 8 bases map to TRBD1. The sequence derives from a man aged 25 to 40 with acute or convalescent COVID-19. Sequencing was carried out using peripheral blood. For the CDR3, the DNA is TGTGCCAGCGGAACAGGGGGGGGCGGTCAGCCCCAGCATTTT. Translated, it gives CASGTGGGGQPQHF.